This TCR beta chain was sequenced during a study of vaccination and CD4 T cells after COVID-19. Study at large: Stimulation of cells relied on overlapping spike peptides derived from SARS-CoV-2, HCoV-NL63, HCoV-OC43 and HCoV-229E.

Looked up from germline, CDR1 is SEHNR and CDR2 is FQNEAQ (reference sequence). Trimming stripped 5 bases from V and 3 bases from J, with 15 bases between. The CDR3 is 15 amino acids. At the Johns Hopkins FTIC core, DNA taken from cultured CD4+ T cells was sequenced by way of the Oncomine TCR Beta short-read assay. In TCRdb, the PCR reads were re-called with MiXCR into one record per CDR3 protein. The sample lists around 21,000 distinct CDR3 sequences, roughly 51% occurring once. Comment on this clonotype: What it recognizes is unknown.

The treatment here: approximately nine-day PBMC culture with coronavirus spike peptide pools or control peptides (ViraFEST assay). The chain joins TRBV7-9 to TRBJ2-3, with a tentative D call TRBD2 (6 bases). This receptor was identified in a human donor who had recovered from COVID-19. The material sequenced was CD4+ T cells from blood, cultured in vitro. CDR3 loop: CASSALGRETDTQYF. The CDR3 bases are TGTGCCAGCAGCGCCTTGGGCCGGGAGACAGATACGCAGTATTTT. The full variable domain, with the rest looked up from reference TRBV7-9 and TRBJ2-3, is DTGVSQNPRHKITKRGQNVTFRCDPISEHNRLYWYRQTLGQGPEFLTYFQNEAQLEKSRLLSDRFSAERPKGSFSTLEIQRTEQGDSAMYLCASSALGRETDTQYFGPGTRLTVL.